Given below is one T cell receptor (beta chain) in context. Antigen specificity is unknown. From germline, CDR1 is LNHDA and CDR2 SQIVND (reference sequence). This CDR3 has 13 amino acids. The ends were cut back, 5 bases at V and 3 bases at J, with 10 bases in the middle. 13 Jbeta primers and 60 Vbeta primers were used for the PCR. The repertoire was sequenced with immunoSEQ multiplex PCR; TCRdb's copy has only in-frame clones and lacks some. The sample shows some 120,000 clones, over 60% of them seen only once. The record originates from a study of cytomegalovirus exposure and HLA in healthy donors. Study-level information: HLA-typed donors were the source of 90 million or so unique TCRs, which an early data release held.

Study-wide points: It was in a later analysis that TCR association rates were seen to vary by HLA locus, highest for DRB1 and lowest for HLA-C. Within an earlier analysis, most TCR beta V segments proved productive either about 87% or about 30% of the time. TCR beta chain V- and J-gene trimming was linked, in a later analysis, to a missense variant in DCLRE1C.

Sequenced: PBMCs. This receptor was obtained from a woman in her forties in good health and CMV-seronegative. The chain is built from TRBV19 and TRBJ1-2; D is ambiguous. This CDR3 is CASSFGGDYGYTF. The CDR3 DNA is TGTGCCAGTAGTTTCGGAGGTGACTATGGCTACACCTTC.